A selection of T cell receptor beta chains follows, all from one sample in a study of radiation and T cells in renal cell carcinoma. The method was immunoSEQ multiplex PCR; TCRdb's version includes in-frame clones alone and lacks a portion of them. The data contain 100,000 to 150,000 clones, around 90% of them singletons. The material was blood, obtained from a patient whose treatment included radiotherapy and nephrectomy. Receptor source: a woman in her 70s with renal cell carcinoma. Both conserved end residues are part of each CDR3. Fields, in order: clone size, J gene, V gene, D gene, CDR3 protein, CDR3 DNA. The D gene is left open where the match is weak. The size entry is marked missing in some rows and otherwise reads once, few, many or a size class.

NA | TRBJ2-2 | TRBV30 | NA | CAWSVRAGVNTGELFF | TGTGCCTGGAGTGTACGGGCAGGGGTGAACACCGGGGAGCTGTTTTTT
NA | TRBJ1-2 | TRBV28 | NA | CASSRPTNYGYTF | TGTGCCAGCAGCAGGCCCACTAACTATGGCTACACCTTC
once | TRBJ1-5 | TRBV30 | NA | CAWSFAGINQPQHF | TGTGCCTGGAGTTTTGCCGGGATAAATCAGCCCCAGCATTTT
NA | TRBJ2-7 | TRBV28 | NA | CASSPLYEQYF | TGTGCCAGCAGTCCTTTATACGAGCAGTACTTC
NA | TRBJ2-7 | TRBV28 | TRBD1 | CASSFWGPAGGIYEQYF | TGTGCCAGCAGTTTTTGGGGGCCTGCAGGGGGCATCTACGAGCAGTACTTC
once | TRBJ2-3 | TRBV5-4 | NA | CASSEGGFTDTQYF | TGTGCCAGCAGCGAGGGGGGATTTACAGATACGCAGTATTTT
NA | TRBJ1-2 | TRBV28 | NA | CASREGRGNYGYTF | TGTGCCAGCAGGGAGGGCCGAGGTAACTATGGCTACACCTTC
medium-sized | TRBJ2-7 | TRBV27 | TRBD1 | CASSLQGANYEQYF | TGTGCCAGCAGTTTGCAGGGGGCGAACTACGAGCAGTACTTC
NA | TRBJ1-6 | TRBV30 | TRBD1 | CAWRRTGGDSPLHF | TGTGCCTGGAGGCGAACAGGGGGTGATTCACCCCTCCACTTT
NA | TRBJ2-3 | TRBV5-4 | NA | CASSSAVAADTQYF | TGTGCCAGCAGCTCGGCGGTAGCCGCAGATACGCAGTATTTT
NA | TRBJ2-5 | TRBV6-1 | NA | CASRLDGGRETQYF | TGTGCCAGCAGATTGGATGGGGGCCGAGAGACCCAGTACTTC
NA | TRBJ1-1 | TRBV29-1 | NA | CSVEGQRMNTEAFF | TGCAGCGTTGAAGGACAGAGAATGAACACTGAAGCTTTCTTT
NA | TRBJ2-2 | TRBV6-4 | NA | CASSDSSTGELFF | TGTGCCAGCAGTGACTCTAGCACCGGGGAGCTGTTTTTT